This T cell receptor (beta chain) was sequenced for a study of Graves' ophthalmopathy and Graves' hyperthyroidism. This clonotype was seen repeatedly, ten times or more. Hyperthyroidism patients had new diagnoses, durations under 2 months, and ages of 18 to 65. Diagnosis was based on clinical symptoms, serum thyroxine, TRAb, thyroid ultrasound and orbital computed tomography. The sequenced template was RNA, covering the TCR beta CDR3 region. An initial RT-PCR round employing HTBI primers preceded a second-round multiplex PCR. TCRdb redid the calling of the multiplex PCR reads with MiXCR, one entry per CDR3 protein. The repertoire includes 400,000 or so distinct CDR3 sequences, approximately 18% of them detected once, and 2% to 2.5% sits in the top ten. This CDR3 contains 13 residues. Trimming pared 3 bases from V and 3 bases from J, leaving 8 bases between.

The genes are TRBV12-3 or TRBV12-4 and TRBJ1-2, with no clear D. This TCR derives from an adult woman with stable Graves' hyperthyroidism. Sequencing used peripheral blood. CDR3 region: CASSFRADYGYTF. The CDR3 DNA reads TGTGCCAGCAGTTTTCGGGCAGACTATGGCTACACCTTC.